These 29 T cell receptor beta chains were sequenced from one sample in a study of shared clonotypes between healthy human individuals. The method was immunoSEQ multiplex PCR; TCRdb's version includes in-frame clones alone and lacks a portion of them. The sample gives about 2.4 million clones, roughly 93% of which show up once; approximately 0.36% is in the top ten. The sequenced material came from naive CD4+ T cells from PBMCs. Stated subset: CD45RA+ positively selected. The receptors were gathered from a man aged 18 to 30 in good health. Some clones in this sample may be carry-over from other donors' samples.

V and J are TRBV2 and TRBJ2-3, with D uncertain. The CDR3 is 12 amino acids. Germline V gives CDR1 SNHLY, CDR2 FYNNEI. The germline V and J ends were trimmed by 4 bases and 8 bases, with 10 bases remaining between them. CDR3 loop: CASSASYGTQYF. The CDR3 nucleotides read TGTGCCAGCAGTGCTAGTTATGGTACGCAGTATTTT.

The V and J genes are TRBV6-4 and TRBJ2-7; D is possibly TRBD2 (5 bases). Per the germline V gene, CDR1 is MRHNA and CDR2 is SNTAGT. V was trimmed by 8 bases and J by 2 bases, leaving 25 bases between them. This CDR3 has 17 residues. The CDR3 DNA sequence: TGTGCCAGCCGCCCCGAAGGTGGGCGGGCGCCGACCTACGAGCAGTACTTC. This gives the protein CASRPEGGRAPTYEQYF.

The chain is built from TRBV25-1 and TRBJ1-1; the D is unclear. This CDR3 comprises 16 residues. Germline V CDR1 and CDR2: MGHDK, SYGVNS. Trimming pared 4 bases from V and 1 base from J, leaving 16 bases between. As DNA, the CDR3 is TGTGCCAGCAGTGCGTTGGGAGGGAAGAAGAACACTGAAGCTTTCTTT. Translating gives CASSALGGKKNTEAFF.

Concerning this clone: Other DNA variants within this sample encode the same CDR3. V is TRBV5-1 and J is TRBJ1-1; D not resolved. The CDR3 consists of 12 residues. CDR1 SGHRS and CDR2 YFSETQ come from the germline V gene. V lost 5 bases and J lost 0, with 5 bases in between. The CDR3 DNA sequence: TGCGCCAGCAGGGAGGTGAACACTGAAGCTTTCTTT. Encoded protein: CASREVNTEAFF.

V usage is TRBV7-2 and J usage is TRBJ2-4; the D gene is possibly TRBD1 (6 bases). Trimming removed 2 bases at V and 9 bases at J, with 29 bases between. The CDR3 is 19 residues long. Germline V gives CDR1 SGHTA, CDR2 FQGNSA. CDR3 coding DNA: TGTGCCAGCAGCTTAAGGCGGCCGGGGCAGGGAACATCACAGGGCATTCAGTACTTC. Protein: CASSLRRPGQGTSQGIQYF.

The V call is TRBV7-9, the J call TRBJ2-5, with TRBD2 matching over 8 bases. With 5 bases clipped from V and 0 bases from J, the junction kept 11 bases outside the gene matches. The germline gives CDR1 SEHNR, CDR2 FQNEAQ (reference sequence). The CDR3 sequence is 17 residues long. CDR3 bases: TGTGCCAGCAGCCCCGGACTAGCAGCGCTGTACCAAGAGACCCAGTACTTC. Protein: CASSPGLAALYQETQYF.

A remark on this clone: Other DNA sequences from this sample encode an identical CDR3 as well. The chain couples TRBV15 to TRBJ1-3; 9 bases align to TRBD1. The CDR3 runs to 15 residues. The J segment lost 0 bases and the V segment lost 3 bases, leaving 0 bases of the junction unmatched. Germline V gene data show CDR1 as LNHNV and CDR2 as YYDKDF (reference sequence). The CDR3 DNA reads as TGTGCCACCAGCAGGGACAGGGGCTCTGGAAACACCATATATTTT. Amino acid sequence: CATSRDRGSGNTIYF.

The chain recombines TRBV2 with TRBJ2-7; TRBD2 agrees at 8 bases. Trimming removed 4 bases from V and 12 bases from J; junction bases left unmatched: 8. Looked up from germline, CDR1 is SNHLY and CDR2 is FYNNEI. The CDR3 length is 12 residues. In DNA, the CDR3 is TGTGCCAGCAGTGGCTCAGCGGGAGTAGTGTACTTC. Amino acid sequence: CASSGSAGVVYF.

The CDR3 DNA reads as TGCAGCGTTGAACGAACAGGGGAGGTTGGCTACACCTTC. Its protein is CSVERTGEVGYTF. This rearrangement joins TRBV29-1 to TRBJ1-2; 7 bases map to TRBD1. Trimming at V came to 2 bases and at J to 7 bases, leaving 7 bases not matched to a gene. From germline, CDR1 is SQVTM and CDR2 ANQGSEA. The CDR3 runs 13 residues.

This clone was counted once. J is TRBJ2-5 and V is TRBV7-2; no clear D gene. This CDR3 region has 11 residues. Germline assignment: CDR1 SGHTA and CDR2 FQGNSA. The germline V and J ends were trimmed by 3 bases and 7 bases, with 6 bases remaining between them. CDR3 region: CASSFEATQYF. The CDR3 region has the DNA TGTGCCAGCAGCTTTGAGGCGACCCAGTACTTC.

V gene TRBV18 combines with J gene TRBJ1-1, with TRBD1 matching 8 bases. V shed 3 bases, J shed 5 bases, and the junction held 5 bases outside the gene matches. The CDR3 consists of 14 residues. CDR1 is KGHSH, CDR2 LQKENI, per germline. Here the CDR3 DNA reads TGTGCCAGCTCACCTGGACAGGGTGAGACTGAAGCTTTCTTT. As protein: CASSPGQGETEAFF.

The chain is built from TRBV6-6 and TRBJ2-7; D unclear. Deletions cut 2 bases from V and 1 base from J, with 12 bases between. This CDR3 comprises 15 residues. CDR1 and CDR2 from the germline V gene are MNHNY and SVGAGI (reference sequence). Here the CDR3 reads CASSYVAGPSYEQYF. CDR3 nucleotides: TGTGCCAGCAGTTACGTCGCAGGTCCATCCTACGAGCAGTACTTC.

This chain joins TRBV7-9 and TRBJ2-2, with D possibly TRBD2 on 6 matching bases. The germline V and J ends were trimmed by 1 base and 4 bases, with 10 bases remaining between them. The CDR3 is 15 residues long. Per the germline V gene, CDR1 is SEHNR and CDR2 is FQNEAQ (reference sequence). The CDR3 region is CASSLGGEFTGELFF. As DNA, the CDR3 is TGTGCCAGCAGCTTAGGCGGGGAATTCACCGGGGAGCTGTTTTTT.

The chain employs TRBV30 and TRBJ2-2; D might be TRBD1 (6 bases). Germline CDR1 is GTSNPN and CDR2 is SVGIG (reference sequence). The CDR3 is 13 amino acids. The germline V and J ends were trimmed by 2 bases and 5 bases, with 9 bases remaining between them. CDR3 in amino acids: CAWSLRGTGELFF. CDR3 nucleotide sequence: TGTGCCTGGAGTCTCAGGGGAACCGGGGAGCTGTTTTTT.

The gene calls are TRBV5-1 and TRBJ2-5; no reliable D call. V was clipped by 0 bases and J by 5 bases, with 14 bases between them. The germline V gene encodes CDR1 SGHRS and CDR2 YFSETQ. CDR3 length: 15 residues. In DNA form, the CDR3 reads TGCGCCAGCAGCTTGGGACCATCTGGAGAGGAGACCCAGTACTTC. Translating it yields CASSLGPSGEETQYF.

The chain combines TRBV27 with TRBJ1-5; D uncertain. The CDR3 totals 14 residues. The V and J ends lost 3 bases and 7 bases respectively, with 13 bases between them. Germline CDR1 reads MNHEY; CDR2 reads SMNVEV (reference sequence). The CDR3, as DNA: TGTGCCAGCAGTTTGAACAGATACTACCAGCCCCAGCATTTT. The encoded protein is CASSLNRYYQPQHF.

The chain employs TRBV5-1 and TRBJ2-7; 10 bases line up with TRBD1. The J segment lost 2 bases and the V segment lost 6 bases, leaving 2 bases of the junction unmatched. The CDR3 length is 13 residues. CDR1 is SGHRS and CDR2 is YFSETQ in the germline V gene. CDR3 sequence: CASTGTGAYEQYF. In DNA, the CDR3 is TGCGCCAGCACCGGGACAGGGGCCTACGAGCAGTACTTC.

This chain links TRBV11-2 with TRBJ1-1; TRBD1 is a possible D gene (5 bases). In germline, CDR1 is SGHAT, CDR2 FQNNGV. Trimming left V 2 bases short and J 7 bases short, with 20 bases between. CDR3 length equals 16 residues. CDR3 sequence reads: CASSLRFITGTDEAFF. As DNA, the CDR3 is TGTGCCAGCAGCTTACGGTTCATTACGGGGACGGATGAAGCTTTCTTT.

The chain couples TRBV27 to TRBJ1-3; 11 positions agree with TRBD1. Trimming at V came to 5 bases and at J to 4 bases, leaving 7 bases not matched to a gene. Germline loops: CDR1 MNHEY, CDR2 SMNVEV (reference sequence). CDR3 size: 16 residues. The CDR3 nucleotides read TGTGCCAGCAGTCCCGGACAGGGGGCACGCGGAAACACCATATATTTT. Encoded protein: CASSPGQGARGNTIYF.

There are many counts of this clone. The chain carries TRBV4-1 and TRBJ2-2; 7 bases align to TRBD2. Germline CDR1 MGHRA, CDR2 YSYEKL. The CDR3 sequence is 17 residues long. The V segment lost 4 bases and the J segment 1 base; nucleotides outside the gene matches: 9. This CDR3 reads CASSREGGLVNTGELFF. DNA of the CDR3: TGCGCCAGCAGCCGGGAAGGAGGACTAGTGAACACCGGGGAGCTGTTTTTT.

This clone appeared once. The CDR3 nucleotides read TGTGCCAGCAGCTTTCGGGTAAAGCGGACCAAATCCTACGAGCAGTACTTC. Protein sequence: CASSFRVKRTKSYEQYF. The chain recombines TRBV11-3 with TRBJ2-7; D is perhaps TRBD2 (5 bases). The CDR3 loop spans 17 amino acids. Between the trimmed V and J ends, which lost 3 bases and 1 base, there was a span of 19 bases. Germline assignment: CDR1 SGHNT and CDR2 YENEEA.

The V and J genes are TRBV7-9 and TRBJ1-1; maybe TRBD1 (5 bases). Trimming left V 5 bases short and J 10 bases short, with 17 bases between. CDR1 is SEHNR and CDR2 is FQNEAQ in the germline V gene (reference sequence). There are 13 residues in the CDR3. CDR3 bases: TGTGCCAGCAGCCCTCCAGTTTTTGGGGGAGCTTTCTTT. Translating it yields CASSPPVFGGAFF.

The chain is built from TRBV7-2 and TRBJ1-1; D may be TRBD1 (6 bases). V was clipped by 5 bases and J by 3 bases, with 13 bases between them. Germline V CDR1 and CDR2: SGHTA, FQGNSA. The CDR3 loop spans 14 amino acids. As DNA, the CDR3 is TGTGCCAGCAGCGCGGGACAATTATACACTGAAGCTTTCTTT. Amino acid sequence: CASSAGQLYTEAFF.

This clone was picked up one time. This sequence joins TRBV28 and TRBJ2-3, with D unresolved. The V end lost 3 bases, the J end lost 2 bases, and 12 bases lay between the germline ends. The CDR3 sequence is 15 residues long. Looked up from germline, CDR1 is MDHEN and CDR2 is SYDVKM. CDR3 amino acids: CASSLIQQLTDTQYF. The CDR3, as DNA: TGTGCCAGCAGTTTGATACAGCAACTCACAGATACGCAGTATTTT.

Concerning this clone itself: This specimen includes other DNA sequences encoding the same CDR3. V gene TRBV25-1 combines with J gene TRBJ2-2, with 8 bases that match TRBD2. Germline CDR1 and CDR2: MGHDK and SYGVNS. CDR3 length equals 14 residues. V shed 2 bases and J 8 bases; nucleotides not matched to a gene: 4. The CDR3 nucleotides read TGTGCCAGCAGTGAAGCCGGCGGGAGGGGGGAGCTGTTTTTT. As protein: CASSEAGGRGELFF.

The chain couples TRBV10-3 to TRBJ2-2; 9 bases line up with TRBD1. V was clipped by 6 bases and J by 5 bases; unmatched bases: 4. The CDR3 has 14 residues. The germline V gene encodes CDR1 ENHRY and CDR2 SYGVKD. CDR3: CAISRDRATGELFF. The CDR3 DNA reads TGTGCCATCAGCCGGGACAGGGCAACCGGGGAGCTGTTTTTT.

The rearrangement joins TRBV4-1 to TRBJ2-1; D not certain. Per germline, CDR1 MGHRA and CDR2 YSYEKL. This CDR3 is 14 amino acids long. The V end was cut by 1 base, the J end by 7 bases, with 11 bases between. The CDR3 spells CASSQVPGVNEQFF. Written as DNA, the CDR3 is TGCGCCAGCAGCCAAGTCCCTGGAGTGAATGAGCAGTTCTTC.

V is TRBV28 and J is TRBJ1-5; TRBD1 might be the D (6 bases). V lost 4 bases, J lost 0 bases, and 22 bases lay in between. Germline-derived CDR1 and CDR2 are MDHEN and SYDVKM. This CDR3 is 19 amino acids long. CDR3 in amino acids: CASSSPGAAKDYSNQPQHF. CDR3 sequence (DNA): TGTGCCAGCAGTTCGCCAGGGGCCGCAAAAGACTATAGCAATCAGCCCCAGCATTTT.

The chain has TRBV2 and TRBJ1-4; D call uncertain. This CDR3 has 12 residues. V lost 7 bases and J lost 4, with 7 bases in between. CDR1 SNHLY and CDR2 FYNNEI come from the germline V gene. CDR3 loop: CASTPFNEKLFF. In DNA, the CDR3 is TGTGCCAGCACCCCTTTTAATGAAAAACTGTTTTTT.